The 21 T cell receptor beta chains presented below share a single source sample, sequenced in a study of blood T cell repertoires in COVID-19. Sequencing used immunoSEQ multiplex PCR; TCRdb keeps in-frame clones, though not all of them. Here the sample spans 150,000 or so clones, around 82% being singletons. Source material: peripheral blood. The receptors here all came from a middle-aged woman with COVID-19, enrolled during active disease.

The chain employs TRBV2 and TRBJ1-5; tentative D call: TRBD1 (6 bases). Germline V gene sequence: CDR1 SNHLY, CDR2 FYNNEI. The CDR3 sequence is 14 residues long. Trimming took off 5 bases at V and 0 bases at J, with 8 bases between the two ends. CDR3 sequence reads: CASSRQDSNQPQHF. DNA for the CDR3: TGTGCCAGCAGTCGACAGGATAGCAATCAGCCCCAGCATTTT.

This clone has more than one count but fewer than ten. The chain has TRBV7-8 and TRBJ1-1; 9 bases line up with TRBD1. V gave up 8 bases and J gave up 5 bases; unmatched junction bases: 12. This CDR3 has 15 residues. Germline loops: CDR1 SGHVS, CDR2 FQNEAQ. In nucleotides, the CDR3 is TGTGCCAGCCATGAGTTCGGACAGGGGTCGACTGAAGCTTTCTTT. Its protein is CASHEFGQGSTEAFF. Full variable domain (remainder filled in from reference TRBV7-8 and TRBJ1-1): GAGVSQSPRYKVAKRGQDVALRCDPISGHVSLFWYQQALGQGPEFLTYFQNEAQLDKSGLPSDRFFAERPEGSVSTLKIQRTQQEDSAVYLCASHEFGQGSTEAFFGQGTRLTVV.

This chain links TRBV19 with TRBJ2-3; 7 bases map to TRBD2. CDR1 is LNHDA and CDR2 is SQIVND in the germline V gene (reference sequence). The CDR3 length is 14 residues. V lost 6 bases, J lost 2 bases, and 5 bases stayed unmatched. CDR3 DNA sequence: TGTGCCAGTAGGGCCGGGGGGACCACAGATACGCAGTATTTT. Amino acids: CASRAGGTTDTQYF.

V is TRBV19 and J is TRBJ1-5, with a weak D call TRBD1 (5 bases). From germline, CDR1 is LNHDA and CDR2 SQIVND (reference sequence). The CDR3 extends over 13 amino acids. The V gene lost 6 bases and the J gene lost 6 bases, with 12 bases spanning the gap. The CDR3 reads CASRTGSFQPQHF. The CDR3 DNA reads as TGTGCCAGTAGAACAGGTTCCTTTCAGCCCCAGCATTTT.

The gene calls are TRBV7-9 and TRBJ1-4, with unresolved D. With 0 bases removed from V and 5 bases from J, the gap between germline ends came to 7 bases. CDR1 and CDR2 from the germline V gene are SEHNR and FQNEAQ (reference sequence). The CDR3 totals 14 residues. The CDR3 here is CASSLAPRNEKLFF. CDR3 DNA: TGTGCCAGCAGCTTAGCGCCCCGGAATGAAAAACTGTTTTTT.

The V and J genes are TRBV5-4 and TRBJ2-3; TRBD2 might be the D (5 bases). Trimming took 5 bases from V and 2 from J, leaving 12 bases between them. Looked up from germline, CDR1 is SGHNT and CDR2 is YYREEE (reference sequence). CDR3 length equals 14 residues. The CDR3: CASREGRVTDTQYF. CDR3 nucleotide sequence: TGTGCCAGCAGGGAAGGGCGGGTCACAGATACGCAGTATTTT.

This clone was seen at least ten times. The chain has TRBV6-4 and TRBJ2-7; 11 bases align to TRBD1. From germline, CDR1 is MRHNA and CDR2 SNTAGT. This CDR3 has 15 amino acids. V gave up 5 bases and J gave up 9 bases; unmatched junction bases: 12. The CDR3 nucleotides read TGTGCCAGCAGTTTCCGGACAGGGGGCCCCAGGGGGCAGTACTTC. It translates to CASSFRTGGPRGQYF.

The V call is TRBV30, the J call TRBJ1-4, with 7 bases identical to TRBD1. Germline CDR1 and CDR2: GTSNPN and SVGIG (reference sequence). The CDR3 is 14 residues long. V lost 2 bases to trimming and J lost 6 bases; unmatched junction nucleotides: 6. CDR3 in DNA: TGTGCCTGGAGTAAACAGGGGTCTGATGAAAAACTGTTTTTT. Translated, it gives CAWSKQGSDEKLFF.

CDR3 DNA: TGTGCCAGCAGCCCACGCGGGGCAAAGACCCAGTACTTC. It yields the protein CASSPRGAKTQYF. The chain carries TRBV7-3 and TRBJ2-5; tentatively, D is TRBD2 (6 bases). V gave up 5 bases and J gave up 6 bases, with 13 bases separating them. The CDR3 sequence is 13 residues long. CDR1 and CDR2 from the germline V gene are SGHTA and FQGTGA.

This clone showed up just once. The chain joins TRBV3-1 (or the pseudogene TRBV3-2) to TRBJ1-5; D call uncertain. Per germline, CDR1 LGHDT and CDR2 YNNKEL (reference sequence). The V gene lost 3 bases and the J gene lost 4 bases, with 13 bases spanning the gap. The CDR3 runs to 15 residues. The CDR3 DNA is TGTGCCAGCAGCCAGTCCTTCTCGGGAAATCAGCCCCAGCATTTT. Translation: CASSQSFSGNQPQHF.

This chain's CDR3 is CASSQQARPGRPSWTGGTGELFF. CDR3 DNA sequence: TGTGCCAGCAGCCAACAGGCGAGACCCGGAAGGCCTTCCTGGACAGGGGGCACCGGGGAGCTGTTTTTT. The chain has TRBV4-2 and TRBJ2-2; TRBD1 matches at 10 bases. After removal of 2 bases from V and 4 bases from J, the junction contained 25 bases not matched to a gene. The CDR3 totals 23 residues. Germline values: CDR1 LGHNA, CDR2 YNFKEQ.

The chain combines TRBV30 with TRBJ2-1; 7 nucleotides align to TRBD1. J lost 6 bases, V lost 4 bases, and 9 bases had no gene match. The germline V gene has CDR1 GTSNPN and CDR2 SVGIG (reference sequence). This CDR3 has 14 residues. CDR3 sequence reads: CAWTRQGAPNEQFF. The DNA of the CDR3 is TGTGCCTGGACGAGACAGGGAGCCCCCAATGAGCAGTTCTTC. The full variable domain, with the rest looked up from reference TRBV30 and TRBJ2-1, is SQTIHQWPATLVQPVGSPLSLECTVEGTSNPNLYWYRQAAGRGLQLLFYSVGIGQISSEVPQNLSASRPQDRQFILSSKKLLLSDSGFYLCAWTRQGAPNEQFFGPGTRLTVL.

The chain recombines TRBV3-1 (or the pseudogene TRBV3-2) with TRBJ1-1; D is unresolved. The germline V gene encodes CDR1 LGHDT and CDR2 YNNKEL (reference sequence). Trimming left V 3 bases short and J 6 bases short, with 5 bases between. The CDR3 covers 11 residues. The CDR3: CASSQSSEAFF. CDR3 coding DNA: TGTGCCAGCAGCCAGTCGTCTGAAGCTTTCTTT.

This chain uses TRBV9 with TRBJ2-5, with 8 bases that match TRBD1. This CDR3 contains 18 residues. Per germline, CDR1 SGDLS and CDR2 YYNGEE. The trim removed 0 bases at V and 2 bases at J, leaving 12 bases unmatched. The CDR3 loop is CASSVEAGGTYVQETQYF. The CDR3 DNA reads as TGTGCCAGCAGCGTAGAGGCAGGGGGCACCTACGTACAAGAGACCCAGTACTTC.

This sequence joins TRBV6-6 and TRBJ1-2; the D is unclear. Germline-derived CDR1 and CDR2 are MNHNY and SVGAGI (reference sequence). The CDR3 spans 12 residues. V was trimmed by 7 bases and J by 6 bases, leaving 12 bases between them. The CDR3 loop reads CASTARVDGYTF. CDR3 DNA: TGTGCCAGCACGGCGAGGGTTGATGGCTACACCTTC.

This clone has a handful of counts. The chain is built from TRBV19 and TRBJ2-2; a weak D match, TRBD1 (6 bases). CDR1 is LNHDA, CDR2 SQIVND, per germline (reference sequence). Trimming removed 5 bases from V and 4 bases from J, with 14 bases in between. The CDR3 loop spans 15 amino acids. Written as DNA, the CDR3 is TGTGCCAGTAGTTTGGCAGGGGTGGGCACCGGGGAGCTGTTTTTT. This gives the protein CASSLAGVGTGELFF.

This chain uses TRBV5-6 with TRBJ2-2, with TRBD2 identical over 7 bases. From germline, CDR1 is SGHDT and CDR2 YYEEEE. The CDR3 spans 16 residues. V trimming: 4 bases; J trimming: 6 bases; junction bases outside the gene matches: 12. CDR3 sequence reads: CASSPGGGEIAGELFF. The DNA of the CDR3 is TGTGCCAGCAGCCCGGGGGGAGGGGAGATCGCCGGGGAGCTGTTTTTT.

V usage is TRBV6-5 and J usage is TRBJ1-5; D is ambiguous. The CDR3 has 13 amino acids. From germline, CDR1 is MNHEY and CDR2 SVGAGI. The V end lost 5 bases, the J end lost 4 bases, and 9 bases lay between the germline ends. The CDR3 nucleotides read TGTGCCAGCAGTCCCCAGCGTAATCAGCCCCAGCATTTT. Translation gives CASSPQRNQPQHF.

V is TRBV19 and J is TRBJ1-6, with D hard to call. Germline loops: CDR1 LNHDA, CDR2 SQIVND (reference sequence). This CDR3 region has 13 residues. Deletions cut 3 bases from V and 10 bases from J, with 10 bases between. Written as DNA, the CDR3 is TGTGCCAGTAGTATTCAACTCAGGTCACCCCTCCACTTT. Residues: CASSIQLRSPLHF.

The chain carries TRBV7-8 and TRBJ2-2; TRBD2 is a possible D gene (5 bases). Per the germline V gene, CDR1 is SGHVS and CDR2 is FQNEAQ. Trimming took 6 bases from V and 6 from J, leaving 17 bases between them. CDR3 length: 15 amino acids. The CDR3 nucleotides read TGTGCCAGCAGTCAGCAGACAACTAGGGCCGGGGAGCTGTTTTTT. Protein sequence: CASSQQTTRAGELFF.

This clone was picked up many times. The CDR3 loop reads CASSQERYGYTF. The CDR3 DNA sequence: TGTGCCAGCAGCCAAGAGCGCTATGGCTACACCTTC. The V and J genes are TRBV14 and TRBJ1-2; D gene unclear. The V gene's germline CDR1 is SGHDN and CDR2 FVKESK. With 0 bases removed from V and 4 bases from J, the gap between germline ends came to 3 bases. The CDR3 loop spans 12 amino acids.